This TCR delta chain was sequenced in a study of DNA immune sequencing with unique molecular identifiers. Primers for all 8 TRDV and 4 TRDJ genes amplified genomic DNA in 32-plex. A 12-nucleotide UMI was added during approximately 3 barcoding PCR cycles before adapter PCR. TCRdb re-called clones from the multiplex PCR reads via CATT. This table has 1,500 to 2,000 delta-chain clones, over 10% appearing once. The CDR3 sequence is 17 residues long. This clone was seen a few times. This sequence was found in a human donor in good health. There is no V gene call, and the J gene is TRDJ2; the D segment call TRDD3 is taken from the table without a DNA check. With the DNA end fitting TRDJ1 better, the J assignment may be wrong. The sample consisted of gamma-delta T cells enriched from blood buffy coat, or unenriched PBMCs (not recorded which). The CDR3 bases are TGTGCTCTTGGGCTGGTGGGGGACCGGGGGTACACCGATAAACTCATCTTT. Translation gives CALGLVGDRGYTDKLIF.